Below, 6 T cell receptor beta chains from the same sample are listed, as sequenced in a study of OX40 agonist ivuxolimab in advanced cancers. The repertoire was sequenced with immunoSEQ multiplex PCR; TCRdb's copy has only in-frame clones and lacks some. The sample lists tens of thousands of clones; around 90% were seen once. Material: CD4+ or CD8+ T cells sorted from blood, obtained in a trial of the OX40 agonist ivuxolimab. Receptors were obtained from an adult with an advanced solid tumor such as melanoma, head and neck, liver or kidney cancer.

The chain combines TRBV6-4 with TRBJ1-5; D unresolved. The CDR3 is 14 residues long. Trimming removed 0 bases at V and 5 bases at J, with 8 bases between. Per the germline V gene, CDR1 is MRHNA and CDR2 is SNTAGT. The DNA for the CDR3 is TGTGCCAGCAGTGACTCAAGGAGAGATCAGCCCCAGCATTTT. Translation gives CASSDSRRDQPQHF.

This rearrangement joins TRBV7-3 to TRBJ1-5; 9 bases align to TRBD1. This CDR3 has 19 residues. Germline CDR1 and CDR2: SGHTA and FQGTGA. Trimming cost V 8 bases and J 2 bases; bases outside gene matches: 19. The CDR3 sequence: CASPGGGQGHYQGNQPQHF. In nucleotides, the CDR3 is TGTGCCAGCCCGGGCGGGGGACAGGGACACTATCAGGGCAATCAGCCCCAGCATTTT.

This clone was observed a single time. Additional DNA sequences in this sample encode the identical CDR3. V is TRBV7-2 and J is TRBJ1-5; possible D gene TRBD1, 5 bases. This CDR3 has 15 residues. Per the germline V gene, CDR1 is SGHTA and CDR2 is FQGNSA. V was cut by 1 base and J by 0 bases, with 7 bases left in between. CDR3 in amino acids: CASSLVQGSNQPQHF. The DNA for the CDR3 is TGTGCCAGCAGCTTAGTGCAGGGTAGCAATCAGCCCCAGCATTTT.

CDR3 sequence reads: CASRGTSGIGEQFF. Written as DNA, the CDR3 is TGTGCCAGCAGAGGGACTAGCGGGATTGGTGAGCAGTTCTTC. The chain joins TRBV2 to TRBJ2-1, with 13 bases fitting TRBD2. Germline V gene data show CDR1 as SNHLY and CDR2 as FYNNEI. V shed 6 bases, J shed 9 bases, and the junction held 5 bases outside the gene matches. The CDR3 extends over 14 amino acids.

Only a few counts were recorded for this clone. The rearrangement uses TRBV6-5 and TRBJ1-5, with D hard to call. CDR1 MNHEY and CDR2 SVGAGI come from the germline V gene. Trimming cost V 6 bases and J 0 bases, with 12 bases left between them. The CDR3 runs to 15 residues. CDR3: CASRMGKNSNQPQHF. The CDR3 coding sequence is TGTGCCAGCAGGATGGGGAAGAATAGCAATCAGCCCCAGCATTTT.

Notes on this clone: The DNA is omitted, as the CDR3 cannot be located on it reliably, and the CDR3 follows TCRdb's listing. The V and J genes are TRBV28 and TRBJ1-1. Ends included, the CDR3 has 17 residues. The germline V gene encodes CDR1 MDHEN and CDR2 SYDVKM. The CDR3 is CASILGAGGVRHTEAFF.